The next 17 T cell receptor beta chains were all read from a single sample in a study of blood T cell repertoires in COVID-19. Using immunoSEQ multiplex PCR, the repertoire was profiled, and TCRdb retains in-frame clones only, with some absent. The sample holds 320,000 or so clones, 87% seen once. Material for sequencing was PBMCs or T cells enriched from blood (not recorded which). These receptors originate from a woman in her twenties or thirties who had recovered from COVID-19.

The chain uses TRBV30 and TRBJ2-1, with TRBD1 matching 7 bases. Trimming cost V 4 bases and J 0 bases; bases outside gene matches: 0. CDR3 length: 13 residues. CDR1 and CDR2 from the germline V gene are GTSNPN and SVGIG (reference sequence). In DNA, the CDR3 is TGTGCCTGGACAGGGGGCTCCTACAATGAGCAGTTCTTC. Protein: CAWTGGSYNEQFF. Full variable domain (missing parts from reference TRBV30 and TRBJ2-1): SQTIHQWPATLVQPVGSPLSLECTVEGTSNPNLYWYRQAAGRGLQLLFYSVGIGQISSEVPQNLSASRPQDRQFILSSKKLLLSDSGFYLCAWTGGSYNEQFFGPGTRLTVL.

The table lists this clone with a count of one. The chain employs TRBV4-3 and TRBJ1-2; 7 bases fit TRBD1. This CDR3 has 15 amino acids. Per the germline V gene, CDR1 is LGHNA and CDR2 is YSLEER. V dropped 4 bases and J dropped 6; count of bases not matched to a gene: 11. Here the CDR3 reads CASSLQQSGTDGYTF. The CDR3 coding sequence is TGCGCCAGCAGCCTACAACAGTCCGGGACAGATGGCTACACCTTC.

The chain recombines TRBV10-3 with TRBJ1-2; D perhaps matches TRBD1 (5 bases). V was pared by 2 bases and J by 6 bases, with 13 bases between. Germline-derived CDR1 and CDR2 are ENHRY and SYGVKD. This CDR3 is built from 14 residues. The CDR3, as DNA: TGTGCCATCAGTGAGAGGGGCGCGCTTGATGGCTACACCTTC. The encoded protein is CAISERGALDGYTF.

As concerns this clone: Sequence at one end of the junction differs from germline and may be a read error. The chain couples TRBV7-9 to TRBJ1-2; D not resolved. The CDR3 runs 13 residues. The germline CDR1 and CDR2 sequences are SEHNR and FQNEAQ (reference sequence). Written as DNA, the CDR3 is TGTGCCAGCAGCTTACTAGGTAACCATGGCTACACCTTC. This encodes CASSLLGNHGYTF.

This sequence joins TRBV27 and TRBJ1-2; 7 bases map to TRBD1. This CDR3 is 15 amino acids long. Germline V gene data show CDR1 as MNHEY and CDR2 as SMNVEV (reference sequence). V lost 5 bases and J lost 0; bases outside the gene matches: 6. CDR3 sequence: CASSPAQGTNYGYTF. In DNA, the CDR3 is TGTGCCAGCAGTCCTGCACAGGGGACTAACTATGGCTACACCTTC.

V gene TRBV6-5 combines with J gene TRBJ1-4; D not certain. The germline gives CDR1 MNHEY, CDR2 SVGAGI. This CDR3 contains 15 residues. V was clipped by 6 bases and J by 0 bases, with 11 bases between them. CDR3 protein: CASRKRGSTNEKLFF. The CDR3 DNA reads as TGTGCCAGCAGGAAGAGAGGGTCAACTAATGAAAAACTGTTTTTT.

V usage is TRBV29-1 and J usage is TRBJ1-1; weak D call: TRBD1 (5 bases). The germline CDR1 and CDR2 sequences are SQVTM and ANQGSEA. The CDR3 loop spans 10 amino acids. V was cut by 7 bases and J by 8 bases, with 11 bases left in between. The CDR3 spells CSADSPEAFF. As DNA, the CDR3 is TGCAGCGCAGACAGCCCCGAAGCTTTCTTT.

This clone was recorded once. The CDR3 DNA sequence: TGCGCCAGCTCGACAGGCCGCGAAAAACTGTTTTTT. This encodes CASSTGREKLFF. The gene calls are TRBV5-1 and TRBJ1-4, with a possible D match to TRBD1 (6 bases). The CDR3 length is 12 residues. Germline CDR1 SGHRS, CDR2 YFSETQ. Between the trimmed V and J ends, which lost 7 bases and 8 bases, there was a span of 12 bases.

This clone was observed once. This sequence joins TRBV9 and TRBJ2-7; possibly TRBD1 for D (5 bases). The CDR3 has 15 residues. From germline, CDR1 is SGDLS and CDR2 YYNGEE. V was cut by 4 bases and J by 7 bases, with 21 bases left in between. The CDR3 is CASSPRMGWGLEQYF. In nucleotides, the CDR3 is TGTGCCAGCAGCCCCCGTATGGGCTGGGGCCTTGAGCAGTACTTC.

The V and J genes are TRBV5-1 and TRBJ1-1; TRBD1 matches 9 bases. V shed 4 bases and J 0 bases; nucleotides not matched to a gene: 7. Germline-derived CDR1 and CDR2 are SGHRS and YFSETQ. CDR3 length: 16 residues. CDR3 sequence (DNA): TGCGCCAGCAGCAAGGGACAGGGCTTCATGAACACTGAAGCTTTCTTT. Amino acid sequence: CASSKGQGFMNTEAFF. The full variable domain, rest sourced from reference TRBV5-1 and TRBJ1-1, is KAGVTQTPRYLIKTRGQQVTLSCSPISGHRSVSWYQQTPGQGLQFLFEYFSETQRNKGNFPGRFSGRQFSNSRSEMNVSTLELGDSALYLCASSKGQGFMNTEAFFGQGTRLTVV.

CDR3 sequence reads: CASNGQGAFNSPLHF. CDR3 sequence (DNA): TGTGCCAGCAATGGACAGGGGGCGTTTAATTCACCCCTCCACTTT. V and J are TRBV2 and TRBJ1-6, with 11 bases aligning to TRBD1. The CDR3 runs to 15 residues. Germline V gene lookup returns CDR1 SNHLY and CDR2 FYNNEI. V trimming: 7 bases; J trimming: 6 bases; junction bases outside the gene matches: 5.

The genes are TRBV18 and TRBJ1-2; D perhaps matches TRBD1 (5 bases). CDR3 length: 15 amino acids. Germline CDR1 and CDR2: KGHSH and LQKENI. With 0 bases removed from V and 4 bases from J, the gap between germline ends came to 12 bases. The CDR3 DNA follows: TGTGCCAGCTCACCACCTGCGGGACGGATCTATGGCTACACCTTC. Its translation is CASSPPAGRIYGYTF.

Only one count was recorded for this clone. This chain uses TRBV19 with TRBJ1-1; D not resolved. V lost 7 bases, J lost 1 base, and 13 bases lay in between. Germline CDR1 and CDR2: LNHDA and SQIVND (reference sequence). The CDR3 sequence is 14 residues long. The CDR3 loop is CASTQTGGNTEAFF. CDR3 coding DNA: TGTGCCAGTACTCAGACTGGCGGGAACACTGAAGCTTTCTTT.

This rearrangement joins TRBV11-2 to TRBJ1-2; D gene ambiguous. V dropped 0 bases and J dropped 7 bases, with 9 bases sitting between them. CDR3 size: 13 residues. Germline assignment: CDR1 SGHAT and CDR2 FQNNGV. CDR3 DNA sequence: TGTGCCAGCAGCTTAGAGCTTGAGCGTGGCTACACCTTC. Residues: CASSLELERGYTF.

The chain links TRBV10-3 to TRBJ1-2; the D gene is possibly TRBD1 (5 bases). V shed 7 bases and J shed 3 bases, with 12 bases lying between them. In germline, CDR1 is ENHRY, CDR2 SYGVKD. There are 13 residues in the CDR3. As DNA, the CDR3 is TGTGCCATCATGGCGGCGGGGGACTATGGCTACACCTTC. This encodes CAIMAAGDYGYTF.

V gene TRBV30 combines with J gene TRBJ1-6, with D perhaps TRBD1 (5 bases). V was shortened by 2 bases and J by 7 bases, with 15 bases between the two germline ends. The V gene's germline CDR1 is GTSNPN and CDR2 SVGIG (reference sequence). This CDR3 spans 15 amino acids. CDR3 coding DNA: TGTGCCTGGAGTCCGCGGGGGGTAGGCAATTCACCCCTCCACTTT. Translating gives CAWSPRGVGNSPLHF.

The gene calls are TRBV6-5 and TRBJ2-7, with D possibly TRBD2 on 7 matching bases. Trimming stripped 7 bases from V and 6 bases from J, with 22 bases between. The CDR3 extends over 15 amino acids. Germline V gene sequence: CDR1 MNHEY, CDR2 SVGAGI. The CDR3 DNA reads TGTGCCAGCACCCAAACCTCGCGGGGGCGCGGCGAGCAGTACTTC. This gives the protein CASTQTSRGRGEQYF.